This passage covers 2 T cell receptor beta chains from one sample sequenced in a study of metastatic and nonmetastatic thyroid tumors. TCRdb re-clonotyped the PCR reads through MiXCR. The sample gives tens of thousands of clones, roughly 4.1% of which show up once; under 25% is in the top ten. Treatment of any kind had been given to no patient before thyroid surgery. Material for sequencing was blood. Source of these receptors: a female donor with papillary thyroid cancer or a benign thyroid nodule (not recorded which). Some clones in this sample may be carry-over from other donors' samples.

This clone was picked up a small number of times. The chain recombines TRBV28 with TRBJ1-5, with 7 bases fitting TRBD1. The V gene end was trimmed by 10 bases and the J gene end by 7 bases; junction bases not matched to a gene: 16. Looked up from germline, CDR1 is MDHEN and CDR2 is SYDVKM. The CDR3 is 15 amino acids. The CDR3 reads CANNPRGCAQQPQHF. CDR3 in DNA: TGTGCCAACAACCCCAGGGGGTGCGCGCAGCAGCCCCAGCATTTT.

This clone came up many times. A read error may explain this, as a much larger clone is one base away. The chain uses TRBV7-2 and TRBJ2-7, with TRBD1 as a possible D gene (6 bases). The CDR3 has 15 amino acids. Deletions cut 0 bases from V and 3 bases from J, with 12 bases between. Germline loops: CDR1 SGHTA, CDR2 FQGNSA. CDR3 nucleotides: TGTGCCAGCAGCTTAGCTAGGACAGCCCTCTACGAGCAGTACTTC. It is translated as CASSLARTALYEQYF.